The sequence of this T cell receptor (beta chain) was determined in a study of blood T cell repertoires in COVID-19. The method was immunoSEQ multiplex PCR; TCRdb's version includes in-frame clones alone and lacks a portion of them. The data hold some 170,000 clones, with roughly 82% observed a single time. The trim removed 3 bases at V and 2 bases at J, leaving 16 bases unmatched. CDR1 and CDR2 from the germline V gene are MNHNS and SASEGT. The CDR3 contains 19 residues. Sequenced input: peripheral blood. The TCR was taken from a woman between 65 and 79 years old with acute or convalescent COVID-19. The V and J genes are TRBV6-1 and TRBJ1-5; TRBD1 matches at 7 bases. Here the CDR3 reads CASSERQGWGLVGNQPQHF. As DNA, the CDR3 is TGTGCCAGCAGTGAGCGACAGGGTTGGGGCTTAGTAGGCAATCAGCCCCAGCATTTT.